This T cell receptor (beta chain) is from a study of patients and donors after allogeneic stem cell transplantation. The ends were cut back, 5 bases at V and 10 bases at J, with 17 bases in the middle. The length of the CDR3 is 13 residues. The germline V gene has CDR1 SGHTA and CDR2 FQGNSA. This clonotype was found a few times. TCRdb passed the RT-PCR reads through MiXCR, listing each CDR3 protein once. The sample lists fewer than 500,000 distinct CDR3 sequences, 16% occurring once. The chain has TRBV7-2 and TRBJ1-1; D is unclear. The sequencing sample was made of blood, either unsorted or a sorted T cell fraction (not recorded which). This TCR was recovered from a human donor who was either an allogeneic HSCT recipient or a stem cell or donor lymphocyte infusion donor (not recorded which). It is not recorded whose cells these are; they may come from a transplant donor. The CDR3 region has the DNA TGTGCCAGCAGCCTCCGGGTCCTGGTGGGAGCTTTCTTT. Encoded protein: CASSLRVLVGAFF.